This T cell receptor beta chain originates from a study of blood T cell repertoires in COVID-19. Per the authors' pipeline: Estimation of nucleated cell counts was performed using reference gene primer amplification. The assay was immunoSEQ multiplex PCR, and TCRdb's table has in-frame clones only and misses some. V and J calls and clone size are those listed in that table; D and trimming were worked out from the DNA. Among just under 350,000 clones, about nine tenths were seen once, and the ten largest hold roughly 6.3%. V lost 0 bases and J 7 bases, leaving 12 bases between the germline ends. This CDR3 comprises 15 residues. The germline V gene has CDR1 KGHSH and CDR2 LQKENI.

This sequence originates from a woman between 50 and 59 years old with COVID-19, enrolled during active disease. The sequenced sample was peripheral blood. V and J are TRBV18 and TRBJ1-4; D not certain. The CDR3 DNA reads TGTGCCAGCTCACCACCAGGTGGCGGAGGTGAAAAACTGTTTTTT. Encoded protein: CASSPPGGGGEKLFF.